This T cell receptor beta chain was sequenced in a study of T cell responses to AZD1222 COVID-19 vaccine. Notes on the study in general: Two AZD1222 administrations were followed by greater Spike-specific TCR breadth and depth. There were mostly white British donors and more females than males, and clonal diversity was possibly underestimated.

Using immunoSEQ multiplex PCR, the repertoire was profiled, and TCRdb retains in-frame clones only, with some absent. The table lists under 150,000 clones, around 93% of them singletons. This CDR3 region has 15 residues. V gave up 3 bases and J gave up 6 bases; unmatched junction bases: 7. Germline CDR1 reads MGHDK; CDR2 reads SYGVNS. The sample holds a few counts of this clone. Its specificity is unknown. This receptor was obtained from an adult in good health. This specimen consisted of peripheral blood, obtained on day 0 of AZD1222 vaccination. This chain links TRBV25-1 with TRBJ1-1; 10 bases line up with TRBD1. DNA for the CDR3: TGTGCCAGCAGTGATTGGGACAGGGGTTGGTCTGAAGCTTTCTTT. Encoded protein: CASSDWDRGWSEAFF. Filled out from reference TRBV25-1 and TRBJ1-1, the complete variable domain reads EADIYQTPRYLVIGTGKKITLECSQTMGHDKMYWYQQDPGMELHLIHYSYGVNSTEKGDLSSESTVSRIRTEHFPLTLESARPSHTSQYLCASSDWDRGWSEAFFGQGTRLTVV.